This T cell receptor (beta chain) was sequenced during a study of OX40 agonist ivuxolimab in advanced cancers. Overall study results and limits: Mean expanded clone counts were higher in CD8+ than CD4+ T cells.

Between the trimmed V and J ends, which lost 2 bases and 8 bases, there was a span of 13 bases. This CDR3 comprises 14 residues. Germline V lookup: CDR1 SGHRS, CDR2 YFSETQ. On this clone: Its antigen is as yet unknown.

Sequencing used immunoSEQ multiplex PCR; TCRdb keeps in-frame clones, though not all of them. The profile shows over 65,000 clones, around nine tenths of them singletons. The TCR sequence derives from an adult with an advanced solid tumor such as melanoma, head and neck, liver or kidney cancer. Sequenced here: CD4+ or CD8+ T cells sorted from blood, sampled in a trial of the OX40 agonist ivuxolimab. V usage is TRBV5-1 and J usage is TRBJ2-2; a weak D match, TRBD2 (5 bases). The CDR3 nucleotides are TGCGCCAGCAGCTTCGGGGATCTCGCGGGGGAGCTGTTTTTT. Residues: CASSFGDLAGELFF.